This T cell receptor (beta chain) was sequenced during a study of CD8 T cells in Susac syndrome (dated by TCRdb to between 2018 and 2021). As for the study more broadly: The study used repertoire sequencing to test whether antigen drove CD8+ T cell activation and differentiation in Susac syndrome. Clonality of the CD8+ T cell repertoire was compared between about a dozen healthy donors, roughly 14 Susac syndrome patients and roughly 16 multiple sclerosis patients. The investigation overall reported the following: The TCR sequencing and HLA analysis was acknowledged to have included a relatively small number of individuals.

Comments on this clonotype: Its specific antigen is unknown. The sample holds no much larger clone one base away, and base qualities are not on file.

RNA was extracted using the RNeasy kit, and about 0.45 to 1 ug of the RNA was reverse transcribed with random hexamers. The immunoSEQ multiplex PCR assay, which covers 54 Vbeta and 13 Jbeta segments, was used to amplify TCR beta CDR3 regions. PCR amplification bias was corrected by using a synthetic template baseline for primer optimization and computational correction. In the paper's pipeline: Reads were assigned to V, D and J genes according to IMGT and analyzed in immunoSEQ Analyzer, with only productive sequences retained. To calculate clonality, Shannon entropy was normalized by log2 of the number of productive unique sequences and then subtracted from one. For each patient and control, public and private clones were evaluated among the 100 most prevalent clones. Clones were defined as Susac-specific if absent from the healthy and MS cohorts, from roughly 1,100 published viral clones and from other ImmuneACCESS disease sequences. TCRdb trimmed the raw reads at Q25, called clones with MiXCR and kept productive beta chains. Here each entry gathers all rows of one CDR3 protein and keeps the most common genes and DNA. For this entry, the V and J calls and clone size follow TCRdb and not the study's own pipeline. For this sample the table gives 350,000 to 550,000 distinct CDR3 sequences, of which 85% to 90% were detected only once. Clones ranked in the top ten supply roughly 0.11% of the sample.

Peripheral blood CD8+ and CD4+ T cells from healthy donors, Susac syndrome patients and multiple sclerosis patients were profiled by high-throughput TCR beta sequencing. Treatment-naive patients with stable or active relapsing-remitting disease fulfilling revised McDonald criteria were used as multiple sclerosis controls. Bulk CD8+ and CD4+ T cells were purified by magnetic negative isolation, whereas CD8+ TEMRA cells were enriched by FACS. Blood was drawn into EDTA tubes, processed within 24 hours, and PBMCs were isolated by density gradient centrifugation. PBMCs intended for TCR sequencing were frozen in liquid nitrogen and were later thawed in a 37 degrees C water bath. Purity of sorted or isolated CD4+, CD8+ and CD8+ TEMRA cells was at least 90%. The CDR3 spans 16 residues, from the cysteine through the phenylalanine. Only the CDR3 DNA is retained, 48 bases long and in frame from the first base. CDR1 and CDR2 (SEHNR, FQNEAQ) derive from the germline V gene (reference sequence). Germline trimming: 5 bases from V, 2 bases from J; junction bases outside gene matches: 8.

The sequence was obtained from a human donor with multiple sclerosis. The rearranged segments are TRBV7-9 and TRBJ2-7, and 11 bases in between align with TRBD1. The sample taken for sequencing was CD8+ T cells from PBMCs. The CDR3 sequence is CASSQIRDRGTYEQYF. The DNA reads TGTGCCAGCAGCCAGATTAGGGACAGGGGGACCTACGAGCAGTACTTC.